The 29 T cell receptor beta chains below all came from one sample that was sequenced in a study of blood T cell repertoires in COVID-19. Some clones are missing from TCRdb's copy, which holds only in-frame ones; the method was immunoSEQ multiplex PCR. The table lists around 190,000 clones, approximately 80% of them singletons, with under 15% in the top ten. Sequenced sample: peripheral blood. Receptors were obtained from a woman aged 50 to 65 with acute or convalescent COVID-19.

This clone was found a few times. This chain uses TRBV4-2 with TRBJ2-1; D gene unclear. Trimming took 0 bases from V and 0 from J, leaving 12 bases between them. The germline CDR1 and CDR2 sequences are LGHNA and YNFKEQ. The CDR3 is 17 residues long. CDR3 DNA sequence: TGTGCCAGCAGCCAAGATGGGCTTGGCGTCTCCTACAATGAGCAGTTCTTC. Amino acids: CASSQDGLGVSYNEQFF.

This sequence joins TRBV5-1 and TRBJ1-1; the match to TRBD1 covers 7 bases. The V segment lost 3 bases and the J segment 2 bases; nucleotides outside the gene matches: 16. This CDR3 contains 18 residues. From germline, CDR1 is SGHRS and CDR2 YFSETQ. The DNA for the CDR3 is TGCGCCAGCAGCTCCCTTAGAGGGGCAGGGGGAATAAACACTGAAGCTTTCTTT. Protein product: CASSSLRGAGGINTEAFF.

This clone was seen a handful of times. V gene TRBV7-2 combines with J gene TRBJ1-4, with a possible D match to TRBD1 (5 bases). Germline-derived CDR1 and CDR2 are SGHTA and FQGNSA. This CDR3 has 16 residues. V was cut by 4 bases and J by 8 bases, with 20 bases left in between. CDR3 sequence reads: CASSYLPRQGGEKLFF. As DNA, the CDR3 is TGTGCCAGCAGCTATCTCCCCCGCCAGGGTGGCGAAAAACTGTTTTTT.

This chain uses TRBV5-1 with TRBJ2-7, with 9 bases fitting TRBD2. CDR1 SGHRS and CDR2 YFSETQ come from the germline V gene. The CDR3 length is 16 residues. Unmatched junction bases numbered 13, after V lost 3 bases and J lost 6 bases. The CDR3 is CASSWGTSQGGSEQYF. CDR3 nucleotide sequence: TGCGCCAGCAGCTGGGGGACTAGCCAGGGAGGTAGCGAGCAGTACTTC.

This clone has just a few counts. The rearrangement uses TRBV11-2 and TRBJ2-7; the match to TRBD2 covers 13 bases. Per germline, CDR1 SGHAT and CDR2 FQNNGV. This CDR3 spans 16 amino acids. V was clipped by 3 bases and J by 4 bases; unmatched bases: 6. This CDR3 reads CASSFTSGGAGYEQYF. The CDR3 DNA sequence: TGTGCCAGCAGCTTTACTAGCGGGGGGGCCGGATACGAGCAGTACTTC. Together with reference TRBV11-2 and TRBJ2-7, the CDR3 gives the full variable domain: EAGVAQSPRYKIIEKRQSVAFWCNPISGHATLYWYQQILGQGPKLLIQFQNNGVVDDSQLPKDRFSAERLKGVDSTLKIQPAKLEDSAVYLCASSFTSGGAGYEQYFGPGTRLTVT.

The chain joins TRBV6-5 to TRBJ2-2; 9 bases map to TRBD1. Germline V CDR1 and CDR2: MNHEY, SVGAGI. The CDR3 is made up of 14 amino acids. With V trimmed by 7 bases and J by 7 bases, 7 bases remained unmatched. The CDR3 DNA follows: TGTGCCAGCACCCGGACAGGGGACAACGGGGAGCTGTTTTTT. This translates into CASTRTGDNGELFF.

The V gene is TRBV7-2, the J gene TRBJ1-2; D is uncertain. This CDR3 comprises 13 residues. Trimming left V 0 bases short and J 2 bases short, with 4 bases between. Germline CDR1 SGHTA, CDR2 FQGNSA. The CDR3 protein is CASSLAQNYGYTF. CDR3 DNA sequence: TGTGCCAGCAGCTTAGCACAGAACTATGGCTACACCTTC. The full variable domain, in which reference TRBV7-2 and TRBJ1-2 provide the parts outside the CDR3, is GAGVSQSPSNKVTEKGKDVELRCDPISGHTALYWYRQSLGQGLEFLIYFQGNSAPDKSGLPSDRFSAERTGGSVSTLTIQRTQQEDSAVYLCASSLAQNYGYTFGSGTRLTVV.

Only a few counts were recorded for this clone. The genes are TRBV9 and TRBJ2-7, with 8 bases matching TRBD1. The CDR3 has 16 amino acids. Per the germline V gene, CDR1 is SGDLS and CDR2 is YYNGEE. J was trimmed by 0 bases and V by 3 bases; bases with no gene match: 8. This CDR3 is CASSDPQGDSSYEQYF. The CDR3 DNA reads TGTGCCAGCAGCGATCCACAGGGGGATAGCTCCTACGAGCAGTACTTC.

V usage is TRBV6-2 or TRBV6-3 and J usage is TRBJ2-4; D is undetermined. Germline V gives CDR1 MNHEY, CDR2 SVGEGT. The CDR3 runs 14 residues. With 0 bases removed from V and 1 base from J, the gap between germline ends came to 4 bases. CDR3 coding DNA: TGTGCCAGCAGTTACTCCCTGGCCAAAAACATTCAGTACTTC. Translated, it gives CASSYSLAKNIQYF.

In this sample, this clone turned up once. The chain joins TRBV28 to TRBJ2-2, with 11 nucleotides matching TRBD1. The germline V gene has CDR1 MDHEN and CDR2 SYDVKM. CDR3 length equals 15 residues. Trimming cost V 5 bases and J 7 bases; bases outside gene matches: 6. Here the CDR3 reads CASSPWTGGIGELFF. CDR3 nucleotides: TGTGCCAGCAGTCCGTGGACAGGGGGCATCGGGGAGCTGTTTTTT.

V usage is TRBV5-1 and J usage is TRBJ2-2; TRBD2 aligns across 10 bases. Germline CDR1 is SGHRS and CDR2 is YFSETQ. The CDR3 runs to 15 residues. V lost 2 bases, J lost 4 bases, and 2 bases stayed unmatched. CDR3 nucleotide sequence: TGCGCCAGCAGCTTTAGCGGGGGGATCACCGGGGAGCTGTTTTTT. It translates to CASSFSGGITGELFF.

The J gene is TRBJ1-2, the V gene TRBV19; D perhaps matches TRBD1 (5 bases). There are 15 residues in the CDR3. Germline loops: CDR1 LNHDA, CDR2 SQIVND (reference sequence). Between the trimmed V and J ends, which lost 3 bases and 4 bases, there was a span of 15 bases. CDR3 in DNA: TGTGCCAGTAGTATCTCCGGGGGGACGGGCTATGGCTACACCTTC. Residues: CASSISGGTGYGYTF.

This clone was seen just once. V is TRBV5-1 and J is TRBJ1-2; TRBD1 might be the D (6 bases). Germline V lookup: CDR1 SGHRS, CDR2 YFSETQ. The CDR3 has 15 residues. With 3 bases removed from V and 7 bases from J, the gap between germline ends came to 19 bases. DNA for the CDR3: TGCGCCAGCAGCTGGGGGGGACAAGGATCGGGTGGCTACACCTTC. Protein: CASSWGGQGSGGYTF.

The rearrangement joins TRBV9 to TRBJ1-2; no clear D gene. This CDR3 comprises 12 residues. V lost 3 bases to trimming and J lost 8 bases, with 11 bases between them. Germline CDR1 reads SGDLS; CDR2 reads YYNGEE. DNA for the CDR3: TGTGCCAGCAGCGCAGGCGTTACGGGCTACACCTTC. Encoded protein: CASSAGVTGYTF. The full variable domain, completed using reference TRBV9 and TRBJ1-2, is DSGVTQTPKHLITATGQRVTLRCSPRSGDLSVYWYQQSLDQGLQFLIQYYNGEERAKGNILERFSAQQFPDLHSELNLSSLELGDSALYFCASSAGVTGYTFGSGTRLTVV.

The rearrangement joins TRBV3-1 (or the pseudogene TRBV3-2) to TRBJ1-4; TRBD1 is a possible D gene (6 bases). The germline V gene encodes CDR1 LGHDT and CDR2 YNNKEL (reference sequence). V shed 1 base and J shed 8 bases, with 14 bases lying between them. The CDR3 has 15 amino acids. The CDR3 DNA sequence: TGTGCCAGCAGCCAAGGGAACGGGAGGGGGGAAAAACTGTTTTTT. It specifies CASSQGNGRGEKLFF.

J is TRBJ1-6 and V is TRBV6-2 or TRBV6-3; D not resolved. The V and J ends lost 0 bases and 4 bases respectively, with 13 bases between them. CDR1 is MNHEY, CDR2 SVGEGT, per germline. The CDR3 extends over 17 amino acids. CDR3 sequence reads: CASSYSHHSGYNSPLHF. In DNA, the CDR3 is TGTGCCAGCAGTTACTCGCACCATTCGGGATATAATTCACCCCTCCACTTT.

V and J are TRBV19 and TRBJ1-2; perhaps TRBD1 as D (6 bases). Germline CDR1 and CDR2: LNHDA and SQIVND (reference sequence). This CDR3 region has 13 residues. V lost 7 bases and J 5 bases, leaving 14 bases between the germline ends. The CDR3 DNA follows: TGTGCCAGTAAGGAAGGACAGTCATATGGCTACACCTTC. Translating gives CASKEGQSYGYTF.

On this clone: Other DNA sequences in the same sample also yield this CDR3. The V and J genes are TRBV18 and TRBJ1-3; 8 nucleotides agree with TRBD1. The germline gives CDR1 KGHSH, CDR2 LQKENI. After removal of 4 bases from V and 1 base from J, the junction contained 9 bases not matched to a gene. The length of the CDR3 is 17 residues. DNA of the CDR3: TGTGCCAGCTCACAAGGAGGGACAGGCCTTTCTGGAAACACCATATATTTT. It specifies CASSQGGTGLSGNTIYF. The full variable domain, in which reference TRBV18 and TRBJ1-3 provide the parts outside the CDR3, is NAGVMQNPRHLVRRRGQEARLRCSPMKGHSHVYWYRQLPEEGLKFMVYLQKENIIDESGMPKERFSAEFPKEGPSILRIQQVVRGDSAAYFCASSQGGTGLSGNTIYFGEGSWLTVV.

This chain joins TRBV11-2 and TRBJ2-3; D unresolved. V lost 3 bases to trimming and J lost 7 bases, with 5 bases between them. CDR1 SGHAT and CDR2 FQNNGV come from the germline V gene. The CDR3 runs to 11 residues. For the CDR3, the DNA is TGTGCCAGCAGCTTTTCTAATACGCAGTATTTT. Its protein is CASSFSNTQYF.

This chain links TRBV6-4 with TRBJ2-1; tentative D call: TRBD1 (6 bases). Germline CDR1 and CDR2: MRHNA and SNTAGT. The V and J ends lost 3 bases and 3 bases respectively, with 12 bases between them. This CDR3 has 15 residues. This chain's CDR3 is CASSERTASYNEQFF. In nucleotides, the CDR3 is TGTGCCAGCAGTGAAAGGACAGCGAGCTACAATGAGCAGTTCTTC.

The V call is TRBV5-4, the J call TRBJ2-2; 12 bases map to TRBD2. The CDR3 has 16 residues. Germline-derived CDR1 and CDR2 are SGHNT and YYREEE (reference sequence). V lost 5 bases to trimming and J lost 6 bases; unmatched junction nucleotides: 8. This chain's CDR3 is CASRRGTSGRPGELFF. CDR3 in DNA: TGTGCCAGCAGAAGAGGAACTAGCGGGAGGCCCGGGGAGCTGTTTTTT. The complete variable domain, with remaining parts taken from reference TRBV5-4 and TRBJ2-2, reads ETGVTQSPTHLIKTRGQQVTLRCSSQSGHNTVSWYQQALGQGPQFIFQYYREEENGRGNFPPRFSGLQFPNYSSELNVNALELDDSALYLCASRRGTSGRPGELFFGEGSRLTVL.

CDR3 sequence (DNA): TGTGCCAGCACTATTCAGGGGTATACGCAGTATTTT. Residues: CASTIQGYTQYF. The rearrangement links TRBV12-3 or TRBV12-4 to TRBJ2-3; D might be TRBD1 (6 bases). V shed 7 bases and J shed 7 bases, with 12 bases lying between them. The CDR3 has 12 amino acids.

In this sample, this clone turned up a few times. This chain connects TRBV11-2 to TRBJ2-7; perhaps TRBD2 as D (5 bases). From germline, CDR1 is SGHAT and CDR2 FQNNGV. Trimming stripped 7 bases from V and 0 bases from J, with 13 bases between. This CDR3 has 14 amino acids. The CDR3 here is CASKAGHSSYEQYF. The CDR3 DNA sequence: TGTGCCAGCAAGGCGGGCCACAGCTCCTACGAGCAGTACTTC.

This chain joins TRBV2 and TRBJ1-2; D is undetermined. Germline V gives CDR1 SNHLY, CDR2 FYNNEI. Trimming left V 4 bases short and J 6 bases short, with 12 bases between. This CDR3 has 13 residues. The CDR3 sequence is CASSAYSGHGYTF. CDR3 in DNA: TGTGCCAGCAGTGCCTACTCTGGTCATGGCTACACCTTC. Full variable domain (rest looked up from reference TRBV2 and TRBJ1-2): EPEVTQTPSHQVTQMGQEVILRCVPISNHLYFYWYRQILGQKVEFLVSFYNNEISEKSEIFDDQFSVERPDGSNFTLKIRSTKLEDSAMYFCASSAYSGHGYTFGSGTRLTVV.

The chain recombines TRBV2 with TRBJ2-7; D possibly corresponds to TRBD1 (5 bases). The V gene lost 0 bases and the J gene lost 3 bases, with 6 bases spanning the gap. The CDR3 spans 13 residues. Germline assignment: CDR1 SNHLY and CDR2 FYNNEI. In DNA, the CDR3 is TGTGCCAGCAGTGAAGCGGGGCGCTACGAGCAGTACTTC. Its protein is CASSEAGRYEQYF.

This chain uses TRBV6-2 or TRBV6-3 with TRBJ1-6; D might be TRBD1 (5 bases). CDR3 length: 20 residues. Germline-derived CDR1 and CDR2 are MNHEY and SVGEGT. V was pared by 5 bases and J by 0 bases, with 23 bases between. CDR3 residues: CASSLILIPGKDSYNSPLHF. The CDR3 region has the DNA TGTGCCAGCAGTCTTATTCTGATTCCAGGGAAGGACTCCTATAATTCACCCCTCCACTTT.

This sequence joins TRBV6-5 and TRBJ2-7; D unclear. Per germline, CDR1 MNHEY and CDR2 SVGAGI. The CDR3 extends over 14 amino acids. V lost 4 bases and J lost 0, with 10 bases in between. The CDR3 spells CASSSQPNSYEQYF. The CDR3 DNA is TGTGCCAGCAGTTCACAGCCCAACTCCTACGAGCAGTACTTC.

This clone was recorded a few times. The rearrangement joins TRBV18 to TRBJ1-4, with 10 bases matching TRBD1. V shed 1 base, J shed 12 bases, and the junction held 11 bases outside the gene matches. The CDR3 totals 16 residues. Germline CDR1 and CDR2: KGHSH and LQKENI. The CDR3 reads CASSPLAGTGEDELFF. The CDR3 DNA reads TGTGCCAGCTCACCACTAGCCGGGACAGGGGAAGATGAACTGTTTTTT.

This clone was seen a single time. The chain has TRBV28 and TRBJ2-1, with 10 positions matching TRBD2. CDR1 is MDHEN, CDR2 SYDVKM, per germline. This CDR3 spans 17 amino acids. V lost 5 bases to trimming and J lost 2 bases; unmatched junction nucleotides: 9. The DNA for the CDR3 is TGTGCCAGCAGTCCTAGCGGGAGAAGTTTGCCCTACAATGAGCAGTTCTTC. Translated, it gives CASSPSGRSLPYNEQFF.